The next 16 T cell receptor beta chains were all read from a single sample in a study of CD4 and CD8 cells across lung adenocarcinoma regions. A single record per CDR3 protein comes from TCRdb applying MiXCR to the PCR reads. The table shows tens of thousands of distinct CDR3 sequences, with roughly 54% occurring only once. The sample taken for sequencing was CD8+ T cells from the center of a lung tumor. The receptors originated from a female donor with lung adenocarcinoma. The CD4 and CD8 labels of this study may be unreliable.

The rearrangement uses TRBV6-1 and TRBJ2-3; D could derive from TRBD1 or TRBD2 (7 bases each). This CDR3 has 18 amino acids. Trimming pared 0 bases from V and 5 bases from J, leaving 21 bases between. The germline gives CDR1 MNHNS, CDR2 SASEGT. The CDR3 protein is CASSEAGLGGGGQDTQYF. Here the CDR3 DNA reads TGTGCCAGCAGTGAAGCGGGGCTAGGGGGAGGGGGCCAAGATACGCAGTATTTT.

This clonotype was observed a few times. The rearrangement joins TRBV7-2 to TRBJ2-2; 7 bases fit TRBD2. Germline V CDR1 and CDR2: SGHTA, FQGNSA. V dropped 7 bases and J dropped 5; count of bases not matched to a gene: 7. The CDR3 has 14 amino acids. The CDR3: CASNPGGGTGELFF. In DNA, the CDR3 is TGTGCCAGCAACCCCGGCGGGGGTACCGGGGAGCTGTTTTTT.

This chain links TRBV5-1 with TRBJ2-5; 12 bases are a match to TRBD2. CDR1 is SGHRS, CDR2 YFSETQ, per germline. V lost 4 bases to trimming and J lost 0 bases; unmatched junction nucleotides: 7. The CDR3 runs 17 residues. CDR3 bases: TGCGCCAGCAGCCCGCCCCTAGCGGGAGGGAACCAAGAGACCCAGTACTTC. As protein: CASSPPLAGGNQETQYF.

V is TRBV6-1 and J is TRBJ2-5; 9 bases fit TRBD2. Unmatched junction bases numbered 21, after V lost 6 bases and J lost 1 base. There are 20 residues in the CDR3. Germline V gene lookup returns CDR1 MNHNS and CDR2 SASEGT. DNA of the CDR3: TGTGCCAGCAGAGGAGTAAGCGGGGGGCTCGTGTTCTGTGCCCAAGAGACCCAGTACTTC. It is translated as CASRGVSGGLVFCAQETQYF.

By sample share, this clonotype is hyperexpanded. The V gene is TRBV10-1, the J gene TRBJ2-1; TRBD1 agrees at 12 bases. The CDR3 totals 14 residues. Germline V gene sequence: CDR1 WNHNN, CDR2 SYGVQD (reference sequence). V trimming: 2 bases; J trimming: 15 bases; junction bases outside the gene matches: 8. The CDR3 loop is CASSELGTGGVRFF. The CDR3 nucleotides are TGCGCCAGCAGTGAGCTGGGGACAGGGGGCGTTCGGTTCTTC.

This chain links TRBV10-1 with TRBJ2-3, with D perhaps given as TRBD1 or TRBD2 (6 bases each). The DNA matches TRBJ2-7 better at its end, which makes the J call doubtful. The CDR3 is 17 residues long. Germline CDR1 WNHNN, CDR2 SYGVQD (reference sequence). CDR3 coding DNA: TGCGCCAGCAGTGAGGCCGACGGGGGCGGAGGACAAGATACGCAGTACTTC. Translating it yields CASSEADGGGGQDTQYF.

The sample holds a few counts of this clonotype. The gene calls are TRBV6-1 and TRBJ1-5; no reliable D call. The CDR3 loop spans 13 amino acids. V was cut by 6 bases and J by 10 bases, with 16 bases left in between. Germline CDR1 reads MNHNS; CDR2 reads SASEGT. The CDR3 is CASSQADFIPQHF. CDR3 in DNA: TGTGCCAGCAGCCAAGCGGACTTCATCCCCCAGCATTTT.

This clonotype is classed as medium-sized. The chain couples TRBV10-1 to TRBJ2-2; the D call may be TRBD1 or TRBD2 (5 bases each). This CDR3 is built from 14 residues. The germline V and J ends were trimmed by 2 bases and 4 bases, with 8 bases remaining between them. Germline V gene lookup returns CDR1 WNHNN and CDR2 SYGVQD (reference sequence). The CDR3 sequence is CASSEMGTTGELFF. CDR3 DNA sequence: TGCGCCAGCAGTGAGATGGGGACCACCGGGGAGCTGTTTTTT.

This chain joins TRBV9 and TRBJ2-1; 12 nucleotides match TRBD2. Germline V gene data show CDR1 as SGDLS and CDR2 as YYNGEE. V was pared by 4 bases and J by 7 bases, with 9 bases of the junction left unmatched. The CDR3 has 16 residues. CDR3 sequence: CASSPLAGGKGNEQFF. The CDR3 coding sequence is TGTGCCAGCAGCCCCCTAGCGGGAGGGAAGGGTAATGAGCAGTTCTTC.

As DNA, the CDR3 is TGCGCCAGCAGTCCAGGGTGGGGGCCCAAAAATACTCAGTACTTC. It encodes CASSPGWGPKNTQYF. The gene calls are TRBV10-1 and TRBJ2-4, with D possibly TRBD1 on 6 matching bases. The germline V and J ends were trimmed by 5 bases and 12 bases, with 23 bases remaining between them. The CDR3 sequence is 15 residues long. Germline V lookup: CDR1 WNHNN, CDR2 SYGVQD (reference sequence).

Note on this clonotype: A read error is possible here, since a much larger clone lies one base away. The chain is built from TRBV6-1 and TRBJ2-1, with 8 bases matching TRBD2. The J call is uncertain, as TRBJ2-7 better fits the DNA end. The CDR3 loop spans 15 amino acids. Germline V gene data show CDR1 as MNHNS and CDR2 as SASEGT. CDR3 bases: TGTGCCAGCAACCGAGCGGGAGAGGTGTCCAATGAGCAGTACTTC. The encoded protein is CASNRAGEVSNEQYF.

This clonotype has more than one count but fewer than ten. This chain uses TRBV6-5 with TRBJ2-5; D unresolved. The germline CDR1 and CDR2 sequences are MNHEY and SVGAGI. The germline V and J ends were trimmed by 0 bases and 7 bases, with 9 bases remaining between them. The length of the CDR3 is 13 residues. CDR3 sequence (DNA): TGTGCCAGCAGTTACTCTGGTCGAGGGACCCAGTACTTC. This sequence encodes CASSYSGRGTQYF.

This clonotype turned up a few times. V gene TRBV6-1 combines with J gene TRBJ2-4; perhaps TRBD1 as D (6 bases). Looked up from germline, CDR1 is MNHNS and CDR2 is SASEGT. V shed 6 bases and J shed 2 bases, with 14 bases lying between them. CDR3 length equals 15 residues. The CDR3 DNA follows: TGTGCCAGCAGGCCCCGGACAGTATCCAAAAACATTCAGTACTTC. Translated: CASRPRTVSKNIQYF.

DNA for the CDR3: TGCGCCAGCAGTGTATCTTTGTGGAGCAATGAGCAGTTCTTC. Its translation: CASSVSLWSNEQFF. V usage is TRBV10-1 and J usage is TRBJ2-1, with D uncertain. The CDR3 is made up of 14 amino acids. Germline CDR1 reads WNHNN; CDR2 reads SYGVQD (reference sequence). With 4 bases removed from V and 6 bases from J, the gap between germline ends came to 13 bases.

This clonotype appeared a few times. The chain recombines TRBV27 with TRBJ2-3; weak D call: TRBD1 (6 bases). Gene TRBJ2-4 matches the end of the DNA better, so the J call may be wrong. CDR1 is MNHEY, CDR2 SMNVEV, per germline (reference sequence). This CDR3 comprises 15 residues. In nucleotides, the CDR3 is TGTGCCAGCATTCAGGGGAGCAGGGCCGCAGATACTCAGTACTTC. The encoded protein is CASIQGSRAADTQYF.

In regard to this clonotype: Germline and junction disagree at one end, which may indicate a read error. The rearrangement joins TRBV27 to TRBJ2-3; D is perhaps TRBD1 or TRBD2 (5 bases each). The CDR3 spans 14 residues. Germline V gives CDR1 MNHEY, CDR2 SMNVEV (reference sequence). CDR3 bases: TGTGCCAGCAGTGGGGGACGAGAGACAGATACCCAGTATTTC. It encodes CASSGGRETDTQYF.